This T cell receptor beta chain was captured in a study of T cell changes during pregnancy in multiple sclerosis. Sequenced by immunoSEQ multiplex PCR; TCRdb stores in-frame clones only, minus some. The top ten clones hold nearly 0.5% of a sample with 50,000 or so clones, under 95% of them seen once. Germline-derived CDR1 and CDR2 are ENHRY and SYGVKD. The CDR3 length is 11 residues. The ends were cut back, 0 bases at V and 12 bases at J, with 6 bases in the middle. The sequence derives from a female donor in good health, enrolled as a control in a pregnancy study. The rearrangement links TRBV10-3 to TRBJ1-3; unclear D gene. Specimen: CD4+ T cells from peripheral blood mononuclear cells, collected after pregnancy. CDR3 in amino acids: CAISESTSIYF. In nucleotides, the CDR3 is TGTGCCATCAGTGAGTCGACTAGCATATATTTT.